A single T cell receptor beta chain is shown here with its context. This sample is drawn from a study of blood T cell repertoires in COVID-19. Background on the study: Recovered status applied to Cohort 3 donors who had two consecutive negative PCRs. It also applied to those with clearance or with symptom resolution.

The method was immunoSEQ multiplex PCR; TCRdb's version includes in-frame clones alone and lacks a portion of them. The top ten hold roughly 7.2% of the sample, which has approximately 200,000 clones, more than 75% seen once. Trimming left V 3 bases short and J 2 bases short, with 11 bases between. In germline, CDR1 is SGHTA, CDR2 FQGTGA. The CDR3 is made up of 15 amino acids. V usage is TRBV7-3 and J usage is TRBJ2-1; D may be TRBD1 (5 bases). The receptor's source is a man aged 30-40 years in a cohort exposed to, infected with or recovered from COVID-19 (not recorded which). Sequenced: PBMCs or T cells enriched from blood (not recorded which). CDR3 coding DNA: TGTGCCAGCAGCTTTAAAAGGGGAACCTACAATGAGCAGTTCTTC. Its translation is CASSFKRGTYNEQFF.